This T cell receptor beta chain was captured in a study of blood T cells in healthy people across ages. The sample holds a few counts of this clonotype. Using a J-beta primer mix together with a sample-barcoded 5' primer, a second PCR was run for about 7 to 12 cycles. TCRdb independently ran MiXCR on the 5' RACE reads; one entry per CDR3 protein. This sample carries 750,000 to 850,000 distinct CDR3 sequences, roughly 25% of them seen once, and the ten largest clones take under 4.5%. The CDR3 contains 15 residues. Looked up from germline, CDR1 is LGHNA and CDR2 is YSLEER. These data were also reused for a study on T cells of mothers and their children.

The sample consisted of blood. The V gene is TRBV4-3, the J gene TRBJ2-5, with D unresolved. The J call is uncertain, as TRBJ2-7 better fits the DNA end. The clonotype originates from a boy aged 10-17 years in good health. The CDR3 DNA follows: TGCGCCAGCAGCCAAGATCCTTCCAGTATGTACGAGCAGTACTTC. This gives the protein CASSQDPSSMYEQYF.